This TCR beta chain was documented in a study of blood T cell repertoires in COVID-19. About the study: Specimens from acute and convalescent COVID-19 originated in the United States, Italy and Spain. The analysed material was cDNA or gDNA that came from T cells, B-cell-depleted T cells, or PBMCs.

CDR1 and CDR2 (germline): SEHNR, FQNEAQ (reference sequence). The CDR3 extends over 16 amino acids. V shed 2 bases, J shed 4 bases, and the junction held 7 bases outside the gene matches. Original data processing: Amplified reference gene primers provided the basis for estimating nucleated cell counts. Only in-frame clones appear in the TCRdb table, and some are missing; sequencing was by immunoSEQ multiplex PCR. From that table come the V and J calls and clone size; the DNA was used to work out D and trimming. This sample has around 65,000 clones, with 65% to 85% found just once. The sequenced sample was peripheral blood. The chain employs TRBV7-9 and TRBJ1-3, with 8 nucleotides matching TRBD1. The source is a woman at least 80 years old with active or convalescent COVID-19. The DNA for the CDR3 is TGTGCCAGCAGCTTAATATCAGGGGGCACGGGAAACACCATATATTTT. Translated: CASSLISGGTGNTIYF.